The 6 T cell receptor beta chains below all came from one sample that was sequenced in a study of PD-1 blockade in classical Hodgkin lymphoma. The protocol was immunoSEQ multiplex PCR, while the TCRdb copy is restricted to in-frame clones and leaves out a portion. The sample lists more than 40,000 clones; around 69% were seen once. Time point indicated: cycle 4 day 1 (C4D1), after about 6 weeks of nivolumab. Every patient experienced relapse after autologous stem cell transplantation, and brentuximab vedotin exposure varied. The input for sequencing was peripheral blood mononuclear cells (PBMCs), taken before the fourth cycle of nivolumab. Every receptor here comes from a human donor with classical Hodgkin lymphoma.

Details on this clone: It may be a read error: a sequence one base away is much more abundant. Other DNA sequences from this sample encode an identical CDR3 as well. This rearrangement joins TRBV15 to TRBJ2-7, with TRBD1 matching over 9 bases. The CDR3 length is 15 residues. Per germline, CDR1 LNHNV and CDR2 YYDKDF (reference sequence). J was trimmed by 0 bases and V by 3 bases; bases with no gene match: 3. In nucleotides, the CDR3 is TGTGCCACCAGCAGGGACAGGGGAAGCTCCTACGAGCAGTACTTC. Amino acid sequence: CATSRDRGSSYEQYF.

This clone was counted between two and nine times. Here the CDR3 reads CASTLGSSPYGYTF. Written as DNA, the CDR3 is TGTGCCAGCACCCTCGGCTCGAGCCCGTATGGCTACACCTTC. The chain employs TRBV7-9 and TRBJ1-2; D is unresolved. V gave up 7 bases and J gave up 5 bases, with 17 bases separating them. The CDR3 is made up of 14 amino acids. The germline gives CDR1 SEHNR, CDR2 FQNEAQ (reference sequence).

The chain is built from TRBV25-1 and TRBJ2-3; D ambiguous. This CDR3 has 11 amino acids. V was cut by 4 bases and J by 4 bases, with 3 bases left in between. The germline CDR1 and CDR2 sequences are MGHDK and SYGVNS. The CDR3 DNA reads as TGTGCCAGCAGTGCCTCAGATACGCAGTATTTT. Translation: CASSASDTQYF.

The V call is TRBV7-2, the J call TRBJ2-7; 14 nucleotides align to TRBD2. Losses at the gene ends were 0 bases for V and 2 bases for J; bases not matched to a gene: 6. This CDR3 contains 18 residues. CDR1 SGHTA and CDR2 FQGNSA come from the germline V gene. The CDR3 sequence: CASSLAPPGLAGAYEQYF. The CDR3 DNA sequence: TGTGCCAGCAGCTTAGCTCCTCCGGGACTAGCGGGGGCCTACGAGCAGTACTTC.

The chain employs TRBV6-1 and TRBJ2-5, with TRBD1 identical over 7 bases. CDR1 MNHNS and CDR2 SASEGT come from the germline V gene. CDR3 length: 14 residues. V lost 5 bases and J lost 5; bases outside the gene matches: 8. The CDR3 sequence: CASSPTGSVETQYF. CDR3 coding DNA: TGTGCCAGCAGTCCGACAGGGAGCGTTGAGACCCAGTACTTC.

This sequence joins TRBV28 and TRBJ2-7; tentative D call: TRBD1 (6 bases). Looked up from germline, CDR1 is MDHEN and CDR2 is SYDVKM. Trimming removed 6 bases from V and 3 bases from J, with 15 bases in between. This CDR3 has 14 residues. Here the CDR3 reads CASRQGQGLYEQYF. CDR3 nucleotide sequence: TGTGCCAGCAGACAGGGACAAGGGCTCTACGAGCAGTACTTC.